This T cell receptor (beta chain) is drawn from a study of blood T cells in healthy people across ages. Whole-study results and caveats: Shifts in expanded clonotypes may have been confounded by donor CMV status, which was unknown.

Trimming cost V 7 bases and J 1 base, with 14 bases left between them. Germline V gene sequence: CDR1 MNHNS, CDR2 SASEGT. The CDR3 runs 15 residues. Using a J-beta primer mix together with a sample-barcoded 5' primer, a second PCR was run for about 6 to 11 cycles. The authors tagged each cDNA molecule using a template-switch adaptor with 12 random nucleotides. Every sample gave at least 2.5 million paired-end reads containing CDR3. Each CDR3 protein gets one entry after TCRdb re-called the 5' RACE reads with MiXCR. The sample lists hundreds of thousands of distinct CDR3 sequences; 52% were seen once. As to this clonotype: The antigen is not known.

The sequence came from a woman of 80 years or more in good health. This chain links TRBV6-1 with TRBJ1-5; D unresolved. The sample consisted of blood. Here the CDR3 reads CASTKGIASNQPQHF. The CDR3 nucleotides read TGTGCCAGCACCAAGGGTATAGCCAGCAATCAGCCCCAGCATTTT.